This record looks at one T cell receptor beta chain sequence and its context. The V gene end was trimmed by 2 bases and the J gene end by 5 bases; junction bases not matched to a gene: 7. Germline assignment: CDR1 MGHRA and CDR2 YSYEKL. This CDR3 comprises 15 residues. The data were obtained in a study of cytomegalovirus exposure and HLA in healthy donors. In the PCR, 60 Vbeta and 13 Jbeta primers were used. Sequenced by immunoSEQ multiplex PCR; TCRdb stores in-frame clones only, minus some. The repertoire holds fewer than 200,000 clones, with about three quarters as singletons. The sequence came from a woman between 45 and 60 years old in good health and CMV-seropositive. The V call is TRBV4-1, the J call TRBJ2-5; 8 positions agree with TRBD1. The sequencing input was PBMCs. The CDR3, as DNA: TGCGCCAGCAGCCAACCGGGACAGGAAGGGGAGACCCAGTACTTC. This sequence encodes CASSQPGQEGETQYF.